This T cell receptor beta chain was obtained from a study of T cell responses to AZD1222 COVID-19 vaccine. Overall study results and limits: Vaccination with two AZD1222 doses was followed by a rise in Spike-specific TCR breadth and depth.

The assay was immunoSEQ multiplex PCR, and TCRdb's table has in-frame clones only and misses some. Found here are over 100,000 clones, 65% to 90% of them singletons; the top ten hold 20% to 25%. This CDR3 contains 13 residues. Germline CDR1 and CDR2: MNHEY and SVGEGT. The trim removed 6 bases at V and 3 bases at J, leaving 2 bases unmatched. On this clone: Its cognate antigen is unknown.

The sample here was peripheral blood, taken on day 0 of AZD1222 vaccination. This TCR derives from an adult in good health. V is TRBV6-2 or TRBV6-3 and J is TRBJ2-3; 8 bases are a match to TRBD1. The CDR3, as DNA: TGTGCCAGCAGCGACAGGGGAACAGATACGCAGTATTTT. This gives the protein CASSDRGTDTQYF.